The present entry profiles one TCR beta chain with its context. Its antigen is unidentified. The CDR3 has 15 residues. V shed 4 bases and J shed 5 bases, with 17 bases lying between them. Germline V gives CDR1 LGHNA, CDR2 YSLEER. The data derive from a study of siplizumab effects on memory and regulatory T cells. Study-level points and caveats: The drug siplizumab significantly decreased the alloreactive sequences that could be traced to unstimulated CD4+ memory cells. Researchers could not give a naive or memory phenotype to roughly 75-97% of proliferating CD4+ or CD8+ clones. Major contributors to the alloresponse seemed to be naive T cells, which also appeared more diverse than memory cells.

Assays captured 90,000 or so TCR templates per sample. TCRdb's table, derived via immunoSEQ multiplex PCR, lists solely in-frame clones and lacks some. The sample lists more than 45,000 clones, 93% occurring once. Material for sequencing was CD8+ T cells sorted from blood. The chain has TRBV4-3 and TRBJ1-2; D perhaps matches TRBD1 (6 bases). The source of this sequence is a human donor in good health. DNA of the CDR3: TGCGCCAGCAGCCTCCTCCCAGGGGCGGAGTATGGCTACACCTTC. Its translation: CASSLLPGAEYGYTF.